Below are 28 T cell receptor beta chains sequenced from a single sample in a study of control samples from healthy donors and cancer patients (dated by TCRdb to the early 2020s). Receptors were amplified or captured by the immunoSEQ multiplex PCR assay. TCRdb's version of the immuneACCESS table is confined to in-frame rearrangements and falls short of the full clone set. An unresolved V gene accounts for under half of the shortfall where checked; the remainder is of unknown origin. The sample contains tens of thousands of clones, about 91% of them found a single time. The ten largest clones take up approximately 23% of the sample. Sequenced input: PBMCs. The source is a woman between 35 and 50 years old with head and neck cancer.

The chain joins TRBV7-9 to TRBJ1-1; tentatively, D is TRBD1 (5 bases). V lost 1 base and J 10 bases, leaving 19 bases between the germline ends. Germline CDR1 SEHNR, CDR2 FQNEAQ (reference sequence). CDR3 length: 15 amino acids. This CDR3 is CASSLEPNGAGIAFF. CDR3 DNA sequence: TGTGCCAGCAGCTTAGAGCCCAATGGGGCTGGGATAGCTTTCTTT.

The CDR3 nucleotides read TGTGCCAGCAGTGAATCGGGGGTCGAGCAGCCCCAGCATTTT. Encoded protein: CASSESGVEQPQHF. V gene TRBV25-1 combines with J gene TRBJ1-5, with D maybe TRBD1 (5 bases). Trimming took off 1 base at V and 7 bases at J, with 11 bases between the two ends. Germline CDR1 is MGHDK and CDR2 is SYGVNS. This CDR3 is 14 amino acids long.

This clone appeared once. This rearrangement joins TRBV19 to TRBJ2-5; D not certain. CDR1 is LNHDA and CDR2 is SQIVND in the germline V gene (reference sequence). The CDR3 is 14 amino acids. Trimming stripped 5 bases from V and 5 bases from J, with 15 bases between. The CDR3 DNA is TGTGCCAGTAGTCCGAAAGGGTCCGGGGAGACCCAGTACTTC. It is translated as CASSPKGSGETQYF.

The chain recombines TRBV5-4 with TRBJ2-7, with D tentatively TRBD1 (7 bases). The CDR3 is made up of 13 amino acids. Germline-derived CDR1 and CDR2 are SGHNT and YYREEE (reference sequence). Trimming took 4 bases from V and 3 from J, leaving 11 bases between them. The CDR3 spells CASSRGDSYEQYF. Written as DNA, the CDR3 is TGTGCCAGCAGCCGCGGGGACAGCTACGAGCAGTACTTC.

The chain combines TRBV19 with TRBJ1-3, with 7 bases identical to TRBD1. CDR3 size: 12 residues. CDR1 is LNHDA, CDR2 SQIVND, per germline (reference sequence). The trim removed 10 bases at V and 4 bases at J, leaving 4 bases unmatched. CDR3 coding DNA: TGTGCCACTGGGGGACAGGGAAACACCATATATTTT. As protein: CATGGQGNTIYF.

Here the CDR3 reads CASRFQGAYEQYF. The CDR3 DNA reads TGTGCCAGCAGGTTTCAGGGGGCTTACGAGCAGTACTTC. This chain links TRBV27 with TRBJ2-7; 8 nucleotides line up with TRBD1. CDR1 is MNHEY, CDR2 SMNVEV, per germline (reference sequence). This CDR3 spans 13 amino acids. Trimming cost V 6 bases and J 4 bases; bases outside gene matches: 5.

V gene TRBV6-5 combines with J gene TRBJ2-1; D ambiguous. Per the germline V gene, CDR1 is MNHEY and CDR2 is SVGAGI. V lost 3 bases, J lost 8 bases, and 11 bases lay in between. The CDR3 extends over 13 amino acids. CDR3 region: CASSYRIDDEQFF. CDR3 coding DNA: TGTGCCAGCAGTTATCGGATCGACGATGAGCAGTTCTTC.

This sequence joins TRBV3-1 (or the pseudogene TRBV3-2) and TRBJ1-2; possibly TRBD1 for D (6 bases). Deletions cut 1 base from V and 2 bases from J, with 14 bases between. The CDR3 totals 16 residues. Germline V gene data show CDR1 as LGHDT and CDR2 as YNNKEL (reference sequence). CDR3 amino acids: CASSQVSRGGNYGYTF. The CDR3 DNA follows: TGTGCCAGCAGCCAAGTCAGCAGGGGCGGAAACTATGGCTACACCTTC.

J is TRBJ1-4 and V is TRBV3-1 (or the pseudogene TRBV3-2); TRBD1 is a possible D gene (6 bases). Germline V gene data show CDR1 as LGHDT and CDR2 as YNNKEL (reference sequence). V dropped 5 bases and J dropped 8 bases, with 15 bases sitting between them. This CDR3 has 14 amino acids. CDR3 residues: CASSSRGAQEKLFF. The CDR3 DNA reads TGTGCCAGCAGCTCGAGGGGGGCGCAAGAAAAACTGTTTTTT.

This chain connects TRBV2 to TRBJ2-1, with D possibly TRBD2 on 5 matching bases. Germline assignment: CDR1 SNHLY and CDR2 FYNNEI. Between the trimmed V and J ends, which lost 3 bases and 10 bases, there was a span of 13 bases. The CDR3 sequence is 13 residues long. CDR3 coding DNA: TGTGCCAGCAGTGATTGGGAGCGGATGGAGCAGTTCTTC. Translating gives CASSDWERMEQFF.

The rearrangement joins TRBV11-2 to TRBJ2-3, with 14 bases fitting TRBD2. The CDR3 totals 16 residues. CDR1 SGHAT and CDR2 FQNNGV come from the germline V gene. V lost 1 base to trimming and J lost 6 bases; unmatched junction nucleotides: 3. CDR3 loop: CASSLGTSGGWDTQYF. CDR3 nucleotides: TGTGCCAGCAGCTTAGGGACTAGCGGGGGGTGGGATACGCAGTATTTT.

The V gene is TRBV5-1, the J gene TRBJ2-1; 8 bases fit TRBD2. Trimming cost V 7 bases and J 8 bases; bases outside gene matches: 8. The CDR3 runs 13 residues. Germline CDR1 reads SGHRS; CDR2 reads YFSETQ. CDR3 coding DNA: TGCGCCAGCCGGGAGGTAGCGGGATATGAGCAGTTCTTC. Its translation: CASREVAGYEQFF.

This clone is a singleton in its sample. This chain uses TRBV28 with TRBJ2-5, with 13 bases that match TRBD2. The CDR3 length is 18 residues. Per the germline V gene, CDR1 is MDHEN and CDR2 is SYDVKM. Losses at the gene ends were 1 base for V and 9 bases for J; bases not matched to a gene: 14. CDR3 in amino acids: CASSLSGLAGASTEAQYF. The DNA for the CDR3 is TGTGCCAGCAGTTTATCCGGACTAGCGGGAGCTTCGACCGAGGCCCAGTACTTC.

V gene TRBV11-2 combines with J gene TRBJ2-6; a possible D gene is TRBD1 (6 bases). V lost 3 bases and J lost 4, with 19 bases in between. In germline, CDR1 is SGHAT, CDR2 FQNNGV. There are 18 residues in the CDR3. The CDR3 region has the DNA TGTGCCAGCAGCTTCTTTGGGGGCGCGGTCTCCGGGGCCAACGTCCTGACTTTC. Translation: CASSFFGGAVSGANVLTF.

This chain links TRBV12-5 with TRBJ2-5; TRBD2 is a possible D gene (6 bases). Trimming stripped 7 bases from V and 4 bases from J, with 22 bases between. The CDR3 runs 16 residues. Germline loops: CDR1 LGHNT, CDR2 FRNRAP. CDR3: CASALRALAMGETQYF. In DNA form, the CDR3 reads TGTGCTAGTGCCTTGAGGGCACTAGCTATGGGAGAGACCCAGTACTTC.

The gene calls are TRBV3-1 (or the pseudogene TRBV3-2) and TRBJ2-1; 7 nucleotides match TRBD2. This CDR3 comprises 15 residues. Germline trimming cut 3 bases from V and 7 bases from J; bases unmatched to any gene: 9. Germline CDR1 LGHDT, CDR2 YNNKEL (reference sequence). The CDR3 bases are TGTGCCAGCAGCCAGAGGGGCGCTAGCGGTAATGAGCAGTTCTTC. Amino acid sequence: CASSQRGASGNEQFF.

This clone is a singleton in its sample. The chain has TRBV30 and TRBJ2-7, with a possible D match to TRBD2 (5 bases). Trimming removed 5 bases from V and 7 bases from J, with 18 bases in between. Germline V gene data show CDR1 as GTSNPN and CDR2 as SVGIG (reference sequence). There are 13 residues in the CDR3. CDR3 sequence: CAWVRTGGGEQYF. The DNA for the CDR3 is TGTGCCTGGGTCCGAACTGGAGGCGGGGAGCAGTACTTC.

This sequence joins TRBV5-6 and TRBJ2-5; D could derive from TRBD1 or TRBD2 (6 bases each). Deletions cut 0 bases from V and 3 bases from J, with 9 bases between. The CDR3 contains 14 residues. Germline CDR1 SGHDT, CDR2 YYEEEE. CDR3 nucleotides: TGTGCCAGCAGCTTGGCCGGGGGCGAAGAGACCCAGTACTTC. The encoded protein is CASSLAGGEETQYF.

J is TRBJ2-3 and V is TRBV28; tentatively, D is TRBD2 (6 bases). Germline values: CDR1 MDHEN, CDR2 SYDVKM. CDR3 length equals 18 residues. The ends were cut back, 2 bases at V and 0 bases at J, with 18 bases in the middle. The CDR3 nucleotides read TGTGCCAGCAGTTTAGTAATCCCCCTAGCGCCTAGCACAGATACGCAGTATTTT. It encodes CASSLVIPLAPSTDTQYF.

This clone was counted a single time. The genes are TRBV7-3 and TRBJ2-3, with a possible D match to TRBD2 (5 bases). CDR3 length equals 13 residues. The germline CDR1 and CDR2 sequences are SGHTA and FQGTGA. Trimming removed 4 bases from V and 6 bases from J, with 11 bases in between. The CDR3 DNA is TGTGCCAGCAGCTCCGGACTGTCTGATACGCAGTATTTT. Protein product: CASSSGLSDTQYF.

This chain joins TRBV18 and TRBJ2-2; 7 nucleotides agree with TRBD1. CDR3 length: 15 residues. The V segment lost 6 bases and the J segment 0 bases; nucleotides outside the gene matches: 4. In germline, CDR1 is KGHSH, CDR2 LQKENI. CDR3: CASSQGQTNTGELFF. Written as DNA, the CDR3 is TGTGCCAGCTCCCAGGGACAGACGAACACCGGGGAGCTGTTTTTT.

This clone appeared a few times. The junction and the germline gene differ at one end; a read error may be behind it. This same CDR3 is encoded by further DNA sequences in the sample. The chain joins TRBV2 to TRBJ2-7, with TRBD1 matching over 8 bases. The CDR3 totals 12 residues. Per the germline V gene, CDR1 is SNHLY and CDR2 is FYNNEI. The CDR3, as DNA: TGTGCCAGCAGCGCACAGGGGGACGAGCAGTACTTT. Protein: CASSAQGDEQYF.

This clone showed up just a few times. The chain carries TRBV7-9 and TRBJ1-5; D ambiguous. CDR3 length: 11 residues. Germline CDR1 and CDR2: SEHNR and FQNEAQ (reference sequence). With 0 bases removed from V and 9 bases from J, the gap between germline ends came to 3 bases. The CDR3 loop is CASSLARPQHF. The DNA of the CDR3 is TGTGCCAGCAGCTTAGCTCGGCCCCAGCATTTT.

The gene calls are TRBV10-3 and TRBJ2-5, with 12 bases identical to TRBD2. Germline V gene data show CDR1 as ENHRY and CDR2 as SYGVKD. The CDR3 contains 16 residues. J was trimmed by 2 bases and V by 2 bases; bases with no gene match: 3. CDR3 protein: CAISEPGTSGQETQYF. The CDR3 region has the DNA TGTGCCATCAGTGAGCCCGGGACTAGCGGGCAAGAGACCCAGTACTTC.

The chain joins TRBV13 to TRBJ1-4, with a weak D call TRBD1 (6 bases). Trimming cost V 2 bases and J 5 bases, with 15 bases left between them. Germline CDR1 PRHDT, CDR2 FYEKMQ (reference sequence). The CDR3 loop spans 16 amino acids. CDR3 sequence: CASSLSRGAGNEKLFF. CDR3 bases: TGTGCCAGCAGCTTATCCAGGGGCGCCGGAAATGAAAAACTGTTTTTT.

V and J are TRBV5-5 and TRBJ2-1; 7 bases align to TRBD1. Germline CDR1 and CDR2: SGHKS and YYEKEE (reference sequence). Losses at the gene ends were 4 bases for V and 13 bases for J; bases not matched to a gene: 11. The CDR3 sequence is 13 residues long. The CDR3 here is CASSRPRDSYQFF. The CDR3 DNA sequence: TGTGCCAGCAGCCGACCTCGGGACAGTTACCAGTTCTTC.

V gene TRBV19 combines with J gene TRBJ1-6; a weak D match, TRBD1 (6 bases). Germline CDR1 LNHDA, CDR2 SQIVND (reference sequence). This CDR3 is built from 16 residues. Trimming removed 5 bases from V and 7 bases from J, with 18 bases in between. For the CDR3, the DNA is TGTGCCAGTAGTGCAATGATACAGGGAACAAATTCACCCCTCCACTTT. As protein: CASSAMIQGTNSPLHF.

V gene TRBV14 combines with J gene TRBJ1-2, with D possibly matching TRBD1 (5 bases). V dropped 4 bases and J dropped 8 bases, with 14 bases sitting between them. The CDR3 extends over 13 amino acids. CDR1 and CDR2 (germline): SGHDN, FVKESK. CDR3 nucleotides: TGTGCCAGCAGCCTCTGGGGGACGGGGGGCTACACCTTC. Its protein product is CASSLWGTGGYTF.